This T cell receptor (beta chain) was found in a study of blood T cells in healthy people across ages. At least 5.5 micrograms of total RNA were extracted per sample. With a J-beta primer mix and a sample-barcoded 5' primer, a second PCR ran 7 to 11 cycles. Each of the cDNA molecules was tagged by a template-switch adaptor with 12 random nucleotides. TCRdb re-called the 5' RACE reads with MiXCR, one entry per CDR3 protein. The table includes about 640,000 distinct CDR3 sequences, roughly 53% detected once. About this clonotype: A junction end diverges from the germline sequence, so it may reflect a read error.

This CDR3 region has 14 residues. The V gene's germline CDR1 is SGHRS and CDR2 YFSETQ. Sequenced sample: blood. The sequence was obtained from a man aged 60-69 years in good health. V and J are TRBV5-1 and TRBJ1-4; weak D call: TRBD1 (5 bases). As DNA, the CDR3 is TGCGCCAACAGCTTGTCAGGGCGTAATGAAAAACTGTTTTTT. Encoded protein: CANSLSGRNEKLFF.